The clone carrying this T cell receptor beta chain was seen a few times. Antigen specificity is unknown. Between the trimmed V and J ends, which lost 2 bases and 2 bases, there was a span of 10 bases. The CDR3 runs to 15 residues. CDR1 MNHNY and CDR2 SVGAGI come from the germline V gene (reference sequence). This specimen comes from a study of beta chain features in type 1 diabetes. All of the isolated RNA was reverse transcribed, so expressed TCRB transcripts were sequenced. Produced via immunoSEQ multiplex PCR; TCRdb's table is partial and in-frame only. Among 500,000 to 800,000 clones listed, around an eighth were seen once. Findings and limits, study-wide: The study found moderately but significantly shorter TCRB CDR3s in all four CD4+ subsets of Type 1 diabetes patients. More deletions and fewer insertions at VDJ junctions were seen in type 1 diabetes patients. Compared to healthy donors, patients appeared to have naive, central memory and Treg TCRB repertoires that were more alike.

Researchers reported sorting CD4+ naive, central memory, regulatory and stem cell-like memory cells via CD45RO/CCR7/CD25/CD127/CD95/CD27. This chain uses TRBV6-6 with TRBJ1-5; no clear D gene. This TCR was sampled from a man aged 25-45 years with type 1 diabetes. Sample: naive CD4+ T cells from blood. The DNA of the CDR3 is TGTGCCAGCAGTTACGTGGGATTAGGCAATCAGCCCCAGCATTTT. Translating gives CASSYVGLGNQPQHF.